Described below is a single TCR beta chain sequence and its context. The data derive from a study of blood T cell repertoires in COVID-19. Trimming at V came to 4 bases and at J to 6 bases, leaving 12 bases not matched to a gene. The germline V gene encodes CDR1 LNHDA and CDR2 SQIVND (reference sequence). The CDR3 is 16 residues long. Measured with immunoSEQ multiplex PCR; TCRdb has only the in-frame clones, and not every one. Of tens of thousands of clones detected, over 75% appear once; the ten largest clones hold 15% to 20%. This rearrangement joins TRBV19 to TRBJ2-4; 7 bases fit TRBD1. The sample was peripheral blood. The receptor was isolated from a man older than 75 with acute or convalescent COVID-19. DNA for the CDR3: TGTGCCAGTAGTACTTCCCGGACAGGCTGGGGAAACATTCAGTACTTC. This gives the protein CASSTSRTGWGNIQYF. Based on the CDR3 plus reference TRBV19 and TRBJ2-4, the full variable domain is DGGITQSPKYLFRKEGQNVTLSCEQNLNHDAMYWYRQDPGQGLRLIYYSQIVNDFQKGDIAEGYSVSREKKESFPLTVTSAQKNPTAFYLCASSTSRTGWGNIQYFGAGTRLSVL.